In its sample, the clone carrying this TCR beta chain was seen once. In the authors' workflow: Researchers report that nucleated cell counts were estimated from reference gene primer amplification. Only in-frame clones appear in the TCRdb table, and some are missing; sequencing was by immunoSEQ multiplex PCR. V, J and clone size were drawn from that table, and D and trimming were deduced from the DNA. This table holds 240,000 or so clones, about 68% found once. This sample is drawn from a study of blood T cell repertoires in COVID-19. The wider study: Material from acute and convalescent COVID-19 was sourced from the United States, Italy and Spain. T cells, B-cell-depleted T cells, or PBMCs supplied cDNA or gDNA.

Input material: peripheral blood. The source of this sequence is a woman aged 80 or older with acute or convalescent COVID-19.

CDR3 bases: TGTGCCTGGACCGCACAGGGGACTAGCAATCAGCCCCAGCATTTT. It is translated as CAWTAQGTSNQPQHF. The chain is built from TRBV30 and TRBJ1-5, with 7 bases aligning to TRBD1. CDR3 length equals 15 residues. The germline gives CDR1 GTSNPN, CDR2 SVGIG (reference sequence). V was clipped by 4 bases and J by 0 bases; unmatched bases: 6.